A selection of T cell receptor beta chains follows, all from one sample in a study of T cells after yellow fever vaccination. From the 5' RACE reads, TCRdb called clonotypes with MiXCR, one entry per CDR3 protein. The sample holds around 300,000 distinct CDR3 sequences, 10% to 15% seen once. The material was CD4+ T cells sorted from PBMCs, obtained 45 days after the yellow fever booster vaccination. Receptors originate from a man aged 30-40 years who received the YFV17D yellow fever vaccine. Both conserved end residues are part of each CDR3. The D gene is left open where the match is weak. Rows give clone size only sometimes, using once, few, many, or a class for an expanded clone.

CDR3 DNA	CDR3 protein	clone size	D gene	V gene	J gene
TGCGCCAGCAGCTTTACAGCAGACAATGAGCAGTTCTTC	CASSFTADNEQFF	NA	NA	TRBV5-1	TRBJ2-1
TGTGCCAGCAGCTTGGGGGGAGCAATATCCTACGAGCAGTACTTC	CASSLGGAISYEQYF	few	NA	TRBV7-2	TRBJ2-7
TGTGCCAGCAGCTTGGCAGGCGGCCGCAATCAGCCCCAGCATTTT	CASSLAGGRNQPQHF	few	NA	TRBV5-6	TRBJ1-5
TGTGCCAGCAGCTTAGAATCGTTAGCGGGACGGAATGAGCAGTTCTTC	CASSLESLAGRNEQFF	few	TRBD2	TRBV7-2	TRBJ2-1
TGCGCCAGCAGCTTTGGGGTCTTAAACACCGGGGAGCTGTTTTTT	CASSFGVLNTGELFF	NA	NA	TRBV5-1	TRBJ2-2
TGTGCCAGCAGCTTGGACCCGACAAACCAGCAGTACTTC	CASSLDPTNQQYF	NA	NA	TRBV5-6	TRBJ2-7
TGTGCCAGCAGCTTGGCGCACCTTACCTACGAGCAGTACTTC	CASSLAHLTYEQYF	few	NA	TRBV5-6	TRBJ2-7
TGTGCCAGCAAGACTAGCGGTTCCTACGAGCAGTACTTC	CASKTSGSYEQYF	NA	TRBD2	TRBV6-2/TRBV6-3	TRBJ2-7
TGCGCCAGCAGCCAAGATTCGGCCACGGGGGCGGGACCCACAGATACGCAGTATTTT	CASSQDSATGAGPTDTQYF	NA	NA	TRBV4-3	TRBJ2-3
TGTGCCAGCAGCCCCCGCGACAGGAGCTCCTACGAGCAGTACTTC	CASSPRDRSSYEQYF	few	NA	TRBV7-8	TRBJ2-7
TGCGCCAGCAGCTTGGGTTGGACAGCTTACATGAACACTGAAGCTTTCTTT	CASSLGWTAYMNTEAFF	few	NA	TRBV5-1	TRBJ1-1
TGCGCCAGCAGTGAGCGATCTGCAGATACGCAGTATTTT	CASSERSADTQYF	NA	NA	TRBV10-1	TRBJ2-3
TGCAGTGCTGCCCCGGTTGTATACGGGATCACAGATACGCAGTATTTT	CSAAPVVYGITDTQYF	many	NA	TRBV20-1	TRBJ2-3
TGTGCCAGCAGTGTAGCCGGCGCGGATACGCAGTATTTT	CASSVAGADTQYF	few	NA	TRBV6-1	TRBJ2-3
TGCGCCACTCAACGGGAAGGGTCATCCTACAATGAGCAGTTCTTC	CATQREGSSYNEQFF	few	NA	TRBV5-1	TRBJ2-1
TGTGCCAGCAGCCGAAATTCCGGGGAGCTGTTTTTT	CASSRNSGELFF	NA	NA	TRBV9	TRBJ2-2
TGCAGTGCCGACCGCGTGGGTGAGCAGTTCTTC	CSADRVGEQFF	NA	NA	TRBV20-1	TRBJ2-1
TGTGCCAGCAGCTTAGTCAGGATTGAAGCTTTCTTT	CASSLVRIEAFF	NA	NA	TRBV7-2	TRBJ1-1
TGCAGTGCTAGAGATACGAGCCCTACGGACACCGGGGAGCTGTTTTTT	CSARDTSPTDTGELFF	few	NA	TRBV20-1	TRBJ2-2
TGTGCCAGCAGCAAAGCGGGACAAGTTAATCAGCCCCAGCATTTT	CASSKAGQVNQPQHF	NA	NA	TRBV21-1	TRBJ1-5
TGCAGTGCTAGGGGACTAGTGGTAGGAGAGCAGTTCTTC	CSARGLVVGEQFF	NA	TRBD2	TRBV20-1	TRBJ2-1
TGTGCCAGCAGCCAGACTAGCGGGAGTCAGACCCAGTACTTC	CASSQTSGSQTQYF	few	TRBD2	TRBV9	TRBJ2-5
TGCAGCGTTGTAGGGACAGGGTTAGAGACCCAGTACTTC	CSVVGTGLETQYF	few	TRBD1	TRBV29-1	TRBJ2-5
TGTGCCAGCAGCTTCAGAGGGTCTGGCGGGAGGGGGCCCAATGAGCAGTTCTTC	CASSFRGSGGRGPNEQFF	few	TRBD2	TRBV5-6	TRBJ2-1
TGTGCCAGCAGTTACTACGGCTACGAGCAGTACTTC	CASSYYGYEQYF	NA	NA	TRBV6-5	TRBJ2-7
TGTGCCAGCAGCTTGGGCCGGGCGGTCCAAGAGACCCAGTACTTC	CASSLGRAVQETQYF	few	NA	TRBV11-2	TRBJ2-5
TGTGCCTCCAGCGGGGAGAGCTCCTACAATGAGCAGTTCTTC	CASSGESSYNEQFF	many	TRBD2	TRBV10-3	TRBJ2-1
TGTGCCAGCAGCCAAGTTCAACGTTACAGCTCTGGGGCCAACGTCCTGACTTTC	CASSQVQRYSSGANVLTF	NA	NA	TRBV4-2	TRBJ2-6
TGTGCCAGCAGCTCCCTGGGACGGACTATCTACGAGCAGTACTTC	CASSSLGRTIYEQYF	NA	NA	TRBV7-8	TRBJ2-7
TGTGCCAGCAGCTTAGGGCAGACCATGAACACTGAAGCTTTCTTT	CASSLGQTMNTEAFF	few	NA	TRBV7-2	TRBJ1-1
TGTGCCATCAGTGAGTCGATTGTCCAGGATGAGCAGTTCTTC	CAISESIVQDEQFF	NA	NA	TRBV10-3	TRBJ2-1
TGTGCCAGCAGCTCCGGGACGGGGGTTATCAATGAGCAGTTCTTC	CASSSGTGVINEQFF	few	NA	TRBV7-9	TRBJ2-1
TGTGCCTGCACGCAGGGAACCTATGGCTACACCTTC	CACTQGTYGYTF	NA	NA	TRBV6-2/TRBV6-3	TRBJ1-2